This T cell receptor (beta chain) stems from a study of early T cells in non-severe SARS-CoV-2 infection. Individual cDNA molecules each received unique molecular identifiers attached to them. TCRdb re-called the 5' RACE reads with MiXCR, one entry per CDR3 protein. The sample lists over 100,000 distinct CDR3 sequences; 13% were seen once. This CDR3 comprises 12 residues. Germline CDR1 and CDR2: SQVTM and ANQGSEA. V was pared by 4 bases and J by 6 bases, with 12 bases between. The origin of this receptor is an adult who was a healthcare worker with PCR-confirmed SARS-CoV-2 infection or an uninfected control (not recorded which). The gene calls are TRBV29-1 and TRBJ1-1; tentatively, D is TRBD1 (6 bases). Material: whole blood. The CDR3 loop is CSVVREGAEAFF. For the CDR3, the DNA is TGCAGCGTTGTTCGGGAGGGGGCTGAAGCTTTCTTT.